This T cell receptor (beta chain) was identified during a study of T cell changes during pregnancy in multiple sclerosis. Profiling relied on immunoSEQ multiplex PCR, and the TCRdb table lists in-frame clones only, not all of them. The table has 20,000 to 30,000 clones, roughly nine tenths seen once. The sample in question was CD8+ T cells from peripheral blood mononuclear cells, obtained in the third trimester of pregnancy. The clonotype originates from a female donor in good health, enrolled as a control in a pregnancy study.

The CDR3, as DNA: TGTGCCAGCAGCTTAGGACTAGCGTACGAGCAGTACTTC. Protein: CASSLGLAYEQYF. The rearrangement links TRBV13 to TRBJ2-7; TRBD2 matches 7 bases. Germline V gene sequence: CDR1 PRHDT, CDR2 FYEKMQ (reference sequence). The CDR3 length is 13 residues. Trimming removed 0 bases from V and 4 bases from J; junction bases left unmatched: 0.